This T cell receptor beta chain stems from a study of blood T cell repertoires in COVID-19. Across the study: Acute and convalescent COVID-19 samples came from the United States, Italy and Spain.

The V and J ends lost 4 bases and 1 base respectively, with 13 bases between them. This CDR3 region has 15 residues. Germline CDR1 and CDR2: LNHDA and SQIVND (reference sequence). The study recruited people aged about 18 to 89 years across around 23 US areas. In assigning cohorts, the study relied on participant-reported clinical history. Assay: immunoSEQ multiplex PCR; the TCRdb copy retains only in-frame clones and omits some. The sample has about 200,000 clones, 65% to 90% seen once. Sequencing was done on a sample of PBMCs or T cells enriched from blood (not recorded which). The receptor comes from a woman aged 35 to 49 with acute COVID-19. The V call is TRBV19, the J call TRBJ1-1; unclear D gene. The chain's CDR3 is CASSTPPGTNTEAFF. CDR3 nucleotide sequence: TGTGCCAGTAGTACCCCCCCTGGCACGAACACTGAAGCTTTCTTT.